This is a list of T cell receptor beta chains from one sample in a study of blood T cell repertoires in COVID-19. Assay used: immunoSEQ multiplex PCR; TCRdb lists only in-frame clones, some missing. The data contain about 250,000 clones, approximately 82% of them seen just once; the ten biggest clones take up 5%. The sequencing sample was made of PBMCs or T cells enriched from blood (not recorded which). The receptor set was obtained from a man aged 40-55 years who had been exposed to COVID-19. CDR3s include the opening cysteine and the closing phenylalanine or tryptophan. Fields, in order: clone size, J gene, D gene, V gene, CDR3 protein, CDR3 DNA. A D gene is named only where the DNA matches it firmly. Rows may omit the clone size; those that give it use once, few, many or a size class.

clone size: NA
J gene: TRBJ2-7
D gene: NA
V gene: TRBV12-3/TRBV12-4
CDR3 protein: CASRMGSSREQYF
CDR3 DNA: TGTGCCAGCAGGATGGGGTCTAGCCGGGAGCAGTACTTC

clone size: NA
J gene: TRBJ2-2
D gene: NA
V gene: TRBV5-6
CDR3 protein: CASTSLGAGEGPGELFF
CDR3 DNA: TGTGCCAGCACCTCTTTGGGGGCGGGAGAAGGGCCCGGGGAGCTGTTTTTT

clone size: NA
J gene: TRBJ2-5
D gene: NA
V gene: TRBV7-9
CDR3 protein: CASSPGPSQETQYF
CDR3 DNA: TGTGCCAGCAGCCCTGGGCCGAGCCAAGAGACCCAGTACTTC

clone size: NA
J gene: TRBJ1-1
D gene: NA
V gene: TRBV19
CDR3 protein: CASSGWTPGNTEAFF
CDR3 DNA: TGTGCCAGTAGTGGATGGACACCGGGGAACACTGAAGCTTTCTTT

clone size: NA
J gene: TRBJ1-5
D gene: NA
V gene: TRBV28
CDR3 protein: CASSLRDQPQHF
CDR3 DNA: TGTGCCAGCAGTTTGAGGGATCAGCCCCAGCATTTT

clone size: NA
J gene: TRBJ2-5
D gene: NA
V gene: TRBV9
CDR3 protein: CASSVRGQETQYF
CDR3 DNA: TGTGCCAGCAGCGTGCGGGGTCAAGAGACCCAGTACTTC

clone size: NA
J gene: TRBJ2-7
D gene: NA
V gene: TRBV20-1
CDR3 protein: CSATLREQYF
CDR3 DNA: TGCAGTGCTACCCTGAGGGAGCAGTACTTC

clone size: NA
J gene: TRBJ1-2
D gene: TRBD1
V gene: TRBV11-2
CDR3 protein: CASSHSGTGGSYGYTF
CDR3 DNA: TGTGCCAGCAGCCATAGTGGGACAGGGGGCAGCTATGGCTACACCTTC

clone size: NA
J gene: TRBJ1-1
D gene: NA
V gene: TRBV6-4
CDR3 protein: CASSEQPNTEAFF
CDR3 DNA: TGTGCCAGCAGTGAACAGCCGAACACTGAAGCTTTCTTT

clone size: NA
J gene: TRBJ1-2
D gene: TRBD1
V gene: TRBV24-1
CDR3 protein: CATSGGGEGYTF
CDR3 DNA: TGTGCCACCAGTGGAGGGGGCGAGGGCTACACCTTC

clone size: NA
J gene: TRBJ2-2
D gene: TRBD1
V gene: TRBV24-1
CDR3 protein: CATRSPPGQKNTGELFF
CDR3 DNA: TGTGCCACCAGGTCCCCCCCGGGACAGAAAAACACCGGGGAGCTGTTTTTT

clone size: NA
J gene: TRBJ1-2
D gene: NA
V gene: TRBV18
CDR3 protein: CASSPGARGGYGYTF
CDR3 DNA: TGTGCCAGCTCACCCGGGGCCCGGGGAGGCTATGGCTACACCTTC

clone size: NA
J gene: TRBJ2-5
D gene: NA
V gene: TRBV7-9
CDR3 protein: CASSQGQYQETQYF
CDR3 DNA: TGTGCCAGCAGCCAGGGACAATACCAAGAGACCCAGTACTTC

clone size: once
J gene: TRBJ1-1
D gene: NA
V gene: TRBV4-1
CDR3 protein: CASSQGQGVSAEAFF
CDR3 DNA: TGCGCCAGCAGCCAAGGTCAGGGTGTAAGCGCTGAAGCTTTCTTT

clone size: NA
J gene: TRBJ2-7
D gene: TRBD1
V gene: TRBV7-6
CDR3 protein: CASSPGQGTREQYF
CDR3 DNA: TGTGCCAGCAGCCCTGGACAGGGGACTCGAGAGCAGTACTTC

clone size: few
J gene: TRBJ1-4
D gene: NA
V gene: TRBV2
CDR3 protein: CATRTAGGNEKLFF
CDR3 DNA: TGTGCCACCCGGACCGCGGGGGGCAATGAAAAACTGTTTTTT

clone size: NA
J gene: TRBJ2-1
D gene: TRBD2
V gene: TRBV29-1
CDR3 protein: CSVRAGGSNEQFF
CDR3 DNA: TGCAGCGTTAGGGCGGGAGGCTCCAATGAGCAGTTCTTC

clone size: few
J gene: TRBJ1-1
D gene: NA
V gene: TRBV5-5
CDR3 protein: CASSLVLTEAFF
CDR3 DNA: TGTGCCAGCAGCCTCGTTTTAACTGAAGCTTTCTTT

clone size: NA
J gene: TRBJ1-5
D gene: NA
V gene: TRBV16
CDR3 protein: CASSQRQYNQPQHF
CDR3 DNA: TGTGCCAGCAGCCAACGACAGTACAATCAGCCCCAGCATTTT

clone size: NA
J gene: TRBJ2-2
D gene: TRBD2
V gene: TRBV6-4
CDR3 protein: CASSDSGGAGVNPGELFF
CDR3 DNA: TGTGCCAGCAGTGACTCAGGGGGAGCGGGAGTGAATCCCGGGGAGCTGTTTTTT

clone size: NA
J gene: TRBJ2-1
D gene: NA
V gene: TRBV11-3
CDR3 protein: CASRFPGLPSGGSYNEQFF
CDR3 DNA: TGTGCCAGCAGGTTCCCGGGACTCCCGTCAGGGGGCTCCTACAATGAGCAGTTCTTC

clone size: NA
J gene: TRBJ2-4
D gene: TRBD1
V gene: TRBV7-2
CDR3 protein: CASSLIPGGSAKNIQYF
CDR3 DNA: TGTGCCAGCAGCTTAATCCCAGGGGGTTCAGCCAAAAACATTCAGTACTTC

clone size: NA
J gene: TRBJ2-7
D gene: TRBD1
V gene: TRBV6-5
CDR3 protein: CASQPQGASYEQYF
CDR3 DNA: TGTGCCAGCCAGCCCCAGGGGGCCTCCTACGAGCAGTACTTC

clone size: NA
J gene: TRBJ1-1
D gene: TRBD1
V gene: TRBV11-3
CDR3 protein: CATSRTGVVLNTEAFF
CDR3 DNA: TGTGCCACATCTCGGACAGGAGTGGTGTTGAACACTGAAGCTTTCTTT

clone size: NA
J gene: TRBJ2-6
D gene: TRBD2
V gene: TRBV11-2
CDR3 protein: CASNRLAGVPGANVLTF
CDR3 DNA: TGTGCCAGCAACCGACTAGCGGGAGTGCCTGGGGCCAACGTCCTGACTTTC

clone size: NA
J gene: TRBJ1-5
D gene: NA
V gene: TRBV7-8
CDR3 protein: CASSYRGSQPQHF
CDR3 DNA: TGTGCCAGCAGCTATCGGGGGAGTCAGCCCCAGCATTTT

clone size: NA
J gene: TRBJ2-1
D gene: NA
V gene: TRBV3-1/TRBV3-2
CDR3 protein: CASSKHGGDRAYNEQFF
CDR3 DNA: TGTGCCAGCAGTAAACACGGGGGGGACAGGGCATACAATGAGCAGTTCTTC

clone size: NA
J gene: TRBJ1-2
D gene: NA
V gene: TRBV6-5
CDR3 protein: CASSRYPGQLYGYTF
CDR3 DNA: TGTGCCAGCAGCCGGTACCCCGGACAGCTTTACGGCTACACCTTC

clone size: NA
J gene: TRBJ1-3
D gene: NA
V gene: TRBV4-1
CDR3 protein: CASSQQQAQQGNTIYF
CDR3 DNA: TGCGCCAGCAGCCAACAACAGGCCCAACAGGGAAACACCATATATTTT

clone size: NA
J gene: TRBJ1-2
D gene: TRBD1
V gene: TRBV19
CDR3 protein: CASSRGQEREGYTF
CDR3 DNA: TGTGCCAGCAGTAGAGGACAGGAGCGGGAGGGCTACACCTTC

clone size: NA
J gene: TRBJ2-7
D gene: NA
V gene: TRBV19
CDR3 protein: CASSIAGTSYEQYF
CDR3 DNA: TGTGCCAGTAGTATAGCAGGTACTAGCTACGAGCAGTACTTC

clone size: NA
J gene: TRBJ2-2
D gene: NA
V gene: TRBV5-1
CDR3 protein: CASSSLQVGFAGELFF
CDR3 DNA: TGCGCCAGCAGCTCCTTACAGGTTGGATTTGCCGGGGAGCTGTTTTTT

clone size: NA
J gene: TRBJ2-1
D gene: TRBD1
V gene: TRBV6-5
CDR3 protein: CASSFRTGSNEQFF
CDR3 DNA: TGTGCCAGCAGTTTCAGGACAGGGAGCAATGAGCAGTTCTTC

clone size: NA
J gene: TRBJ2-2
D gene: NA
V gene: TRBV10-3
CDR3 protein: CAIQYTGELFF
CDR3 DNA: TGTGCCATCCAATACACCGGGGAGCTGTTTTTT

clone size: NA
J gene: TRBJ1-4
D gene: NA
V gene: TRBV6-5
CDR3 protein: CASSYRGTNEKLFF
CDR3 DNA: TGTGCCAGCAGTTATCGGGGAACTAATGAAAAACTGTTTTTT

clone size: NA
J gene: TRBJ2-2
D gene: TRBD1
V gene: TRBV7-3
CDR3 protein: CASSRHTTGIRTGELFF
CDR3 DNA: TGTGCCAGCAGTCGACATACGACAGGGATTAGGACCGGGGAGCTGTTTTTT

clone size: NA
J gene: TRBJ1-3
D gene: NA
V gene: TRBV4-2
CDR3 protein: CASSQDPQQRISGNTIYF
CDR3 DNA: TGTGCCAGCAGCCAAGATCCCCAACAGAGAATCTCTGGAAACACCATATATTTT

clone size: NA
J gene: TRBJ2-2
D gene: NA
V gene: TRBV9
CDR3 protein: CASSARDSSPPGELFF
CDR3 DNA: TGTGCCAGCAGCGCTCGGGACTCCTCACCTCCCGGGGAGCTGTTTTTT

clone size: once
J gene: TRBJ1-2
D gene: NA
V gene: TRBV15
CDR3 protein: CATSLGGGYGYTF
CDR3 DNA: TGTGCCACCAGCCTGGGGGGAGGCTATGGCTACACCTTC

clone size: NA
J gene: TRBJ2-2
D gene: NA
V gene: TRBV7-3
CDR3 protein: CASSLSAGRTGELFF
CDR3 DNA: TGTGCCAGCAGCTTATCGGCGGGACGAACCGGGGAGCTGTTTTTT

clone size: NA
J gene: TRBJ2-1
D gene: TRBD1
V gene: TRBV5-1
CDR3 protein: CASSLGHEGTGYNEQFF
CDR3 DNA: TGCGCCAGCAGCTTGGGCCATGAAGGGACAGGCTACAATGAGCAGTTCTTC